This T cell receptor (beta chain) stems from a study of CD8 T cells in ankylosing spondylitis. Germline values: CDR1 SGHNT, CDR2 YYREEE (reference sequence). V trimming: 0 bases; J trimming: 4 bases; junction bases outside the gene matches: 9. The CDR3 has 17 residues. Using its own MiXCR run on the 5' RACE reads, TCRdb lists one record per CDR3 protein. The sample lists some 250,000 distinct CDR3 sequences, more than 20% occurring once. This TCR was recovered from a male donor with ankylosing spondylitis or in good health (not recorded which). Sequencing was done on a sample of blood, either unsorted or a sorted T cell fraction (not recorded which). The chain is built from TRBV5-4 and TRBJ2-1; the match to TRBD2 covers 8 bases. The CDR3 sequence is CASSLAGGASVYNEQFF. The CDR3 DNA reads as TGTGCCAGCAGCTTGGCCGGGGGGGCCTCGGTTTACAATGAGCAGTTCTTC. The variable domain in full, with the rest retrieved from reference TRBV5-4 and TRBJ2-1, is ETGVTQSPTHLIKTRGQQVTLRCSSQSGHNTVSWYQQALGQGPQFIFQYYREEENGRGNFPPRFSGLQFPNYSSELNVNALELDDSALYLCASSLAGGASVYNEQFFGPGTRLTVL.